This note documents a single T cell receptor (beta chain) sequence. It has no known antigen specificity. No base-level quality is on record; no much larger clone is a single base apart. Libraries were prepared through the immunoSEQ multiplex PCR assay. TCRdb mirrors the immuneACCESS table, restricted to in-frame sequences. Some clones are absent from its copies; in checked studies, under half trace to an unresolved V gene, and the reason for the others is unknown. For this sample there are about 110,000 clones; roughly 91% appear just once. Around 17% of the sample is taken by the ten largest. This record comes from a study of control samples from healthy donors and cancer patients (dated by TCRdb to about 2020). The CDR3 starts with the cysteine, ends with the phenylalanine, and has 13 residues. CDR3 DNA only is kept here, 39 bases in frame from base 1. The V end gives up 8 bases and the J end 3 bases, leaving 6 bases in the junction not matched to a gene. According to the germline V gene, CDR1 reads MNHEY and CDR2 reads SVGAGI.

The sample comprised blood. The clonotype comes from a woman aged 50 to 65 in good health. The chain uses TRBV6-5 and TRBJ2-5, with TRBD1 identical over 7 junction bases. The CDR3 sequence is CASDIQGKETQYF. Here is the DNA: TGTGCCAGCGACATACAGGGGAAAGAGACCCAGTACTTC.